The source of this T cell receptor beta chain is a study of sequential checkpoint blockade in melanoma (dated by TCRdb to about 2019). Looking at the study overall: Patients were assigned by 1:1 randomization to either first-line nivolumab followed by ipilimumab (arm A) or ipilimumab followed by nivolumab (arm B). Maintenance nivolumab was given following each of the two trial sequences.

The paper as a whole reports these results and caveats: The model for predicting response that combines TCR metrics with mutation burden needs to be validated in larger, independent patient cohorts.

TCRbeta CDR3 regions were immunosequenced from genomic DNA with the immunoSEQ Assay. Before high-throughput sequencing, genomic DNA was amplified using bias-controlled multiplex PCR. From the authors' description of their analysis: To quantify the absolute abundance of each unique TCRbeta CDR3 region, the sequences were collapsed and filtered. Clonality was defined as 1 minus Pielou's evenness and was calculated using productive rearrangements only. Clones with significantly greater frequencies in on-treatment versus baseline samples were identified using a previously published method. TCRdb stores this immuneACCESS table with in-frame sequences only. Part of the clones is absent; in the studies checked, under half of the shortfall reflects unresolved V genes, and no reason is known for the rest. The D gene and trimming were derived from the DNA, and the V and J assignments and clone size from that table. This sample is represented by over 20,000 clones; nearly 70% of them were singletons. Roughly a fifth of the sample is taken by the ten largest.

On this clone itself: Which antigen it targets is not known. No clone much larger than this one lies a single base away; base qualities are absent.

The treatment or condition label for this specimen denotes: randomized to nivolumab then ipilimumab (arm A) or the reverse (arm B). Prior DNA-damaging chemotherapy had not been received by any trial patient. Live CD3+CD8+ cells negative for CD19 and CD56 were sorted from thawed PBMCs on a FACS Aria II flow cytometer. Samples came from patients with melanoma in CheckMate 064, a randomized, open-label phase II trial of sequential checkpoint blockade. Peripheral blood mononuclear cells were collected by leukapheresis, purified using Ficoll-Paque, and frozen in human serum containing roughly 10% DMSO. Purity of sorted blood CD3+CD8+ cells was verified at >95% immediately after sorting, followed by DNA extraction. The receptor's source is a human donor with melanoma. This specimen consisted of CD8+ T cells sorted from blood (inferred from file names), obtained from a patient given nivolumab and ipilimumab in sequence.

The nucleotides are TGTGCCACCAGCACAGGCCCAGGGGGATGGTACGAGCAGTACTTC. Its amino acids are CATSTGPGGWYEQYF. The chain uses TRBV15 and TRBJ2-7, with 7 bases in between that match TRBD1. Trimmed from V: 4 bases; trimmed from J: 4 bases; junction bases lacking a gene match: 10. The germline V gene (reference sequence) gives CDR1 as LNHNV and CDR2 as YYDKDF. From the cysteine up to the phenylalanine, the CDR3 has a length of 15 residues. The DNA shown is the 45-base CDR3, in frame from base 1.